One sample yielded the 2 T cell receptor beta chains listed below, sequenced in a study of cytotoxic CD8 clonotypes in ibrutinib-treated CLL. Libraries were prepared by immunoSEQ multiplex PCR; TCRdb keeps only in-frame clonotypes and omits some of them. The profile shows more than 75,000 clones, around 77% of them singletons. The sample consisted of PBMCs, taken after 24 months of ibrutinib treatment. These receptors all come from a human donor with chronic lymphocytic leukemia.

This CDR3 reads CASSLGQGARRTEAFF. CDR3 nucleotide sequence: TGCGCCAGCAGCCTCGGACAGGGGGCTAGGAGAACTGAAGCTTTCTTT. The chain uses TRBV5-1 and TRBJ1-1, with TRBD1 matching over 11 bases. J lost 5 bases, V lost 4 bases, and 10 bases had no gene match. The CDR3 is made up of 16 amino acids. In germline, CDR1 is SGHRS, CDR2 YFSETQ. Full variable domain (outside the CDR3, taken from reference TRBV5-1 and TRBJ1-1): KAGVTQTPRYLIKTRGQQVTLSCSPISGHRSVSWYQQTPGQGLQFLFEYFSETQRNKGNFPGRFSGRQFSNSRSEMNVSTLELGDSALYLCASSLGQGARRTEAFFGQGTRLTVV.

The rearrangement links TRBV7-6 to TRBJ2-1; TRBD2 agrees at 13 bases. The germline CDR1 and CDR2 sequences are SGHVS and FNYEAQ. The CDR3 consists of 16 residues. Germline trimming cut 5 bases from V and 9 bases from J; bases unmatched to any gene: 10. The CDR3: CASSPRLAGGEGEQFF. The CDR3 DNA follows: TGTGCCAGCAGCCCAAGACTAGCGGGGGGCGAAGGTGAGCAGTTCTTC. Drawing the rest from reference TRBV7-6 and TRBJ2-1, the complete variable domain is GAGVSQSPRYKVTKRGQDVALRCDPISGHVSLYWYRQALGQGPEFLTYFNYEAQQDKSGLPNDRFSAERPEGSISTLTIQRTEQRDSAMYRCASSPRLAGGEGEQFFGPGTRLTVL.